The 19 T cell receptor beta chains below were found in one sample sequenced in a study of cytomegalovirus exposure and HLA in healthy donors. PCR employed 60 Vbeta and 13 Jbeta primers. Here immunoSEQ multiplex PCR was the method, and the copy in TCRdb shows in-frame clones only, minus some. The sample consists of 150,000 to 200,000 clones, about 80% of them appearing once. Sequenced: PBMCs. All receptors come from a man aged 35-49 years in good health and CMV-seronegative.

The chain recombines TRBV28 with TRBJ1-2; TRBD1 agrees at 8 bases. This CDR3 is built from 16 residues. Germline loops: CDR1 MDHEN, CDR2 SYDVKM. V was clipped by 1 base and J by 7 bases; unmatched bases: 11. The CDR3 nucleotides are TGTGCCAGCAGTTTATCGCGGACAGGGCTAAGGGGTGGCTACACCTTC. Residues: CASSLSRTGLRGGYTF.

The V gene is TRBV7-3, the J gene TRBJ2-3, with 9 bases that match TRBD2. This CDR3 region has 16 residues. Germline V lookup: CDR1 SGHTA, CDR2 FQGTGA. J gave up 1 base and V 2 bases, and 4 bases lay outside the gene matches. As DNA, the CDR3 is TGTGCCAGCAGCTTATTTAGGACTAGCGGCACAGATACGCAGTATTTT. It yields the protein CASSLFRTSGTDTQYF.

The chain carries TRBV7-2 and TRBJ2-1, with 12 bases aligning to TRBD2. The CDR3 is made up of 17 amino acids. The germline V gene has CDR1 SGHTA and CDR2 FQGNSA. Losses at the gene ends were 3 bases for V and 6 bases for J; bases not matched to a gene: 9. The chain's CDR3 is CASSLRTGLAGPNEQFF. The DNA of the CDR3 is TGTGCCAGCAGCTTGCGAACGGGACTAGCGGGTCCCAATGAGCAGTTCTTC.

V and J are TRBV11-2 and TRBJ1-2, with D hard to call. This CDR3 region has 18 residues. Germline V lookup: CDR1 SGHAT, CDR2 FQNNGV. Trimming took off 5 bases at V and 0 bases at J, with 22 bases between the two ends. DNA for the CDR3: TGTGCCAGCAGCCTAGCGGGTTCGGGGTGGGAGTCTAACTATGGCTACACCTTC. It yields the protein CASSLAGSGWESNYGYTF.

This rearrangement joins TRBV5-1 to TRBJ1-4; D possibly corresponds to TRBD1 (5 bases). The CDR3 covers 15 residues. Trimming took off 0 bases at V and 3 bases at J, with 9 bases between the two ends. CDR1 and CDR2 from the germline V gene are SGHRS and YFSETQ. CDR3 nucleotide sequence: TGCGCCAGCAGCTTGGAGGGGCTTTCTAATGAAAAACTGTTTTTT. Its translation is CASSLEGLSNEKLFF.

The V and J genes are TRBV7-9 and TRBJ2-5, with 12 bases that match TRBD2. The CDR3 consists of 17 residues. The V and J ends lost 1 base and 8 bases, in that order; junction bases with no gene match: 11. The germline V gene has CDR1 SEHNR and CDR2 FQNEAQ (reference sequence). The CDR3, as DNA: TGTGCCAGCAGCTTAGTAACTAGCGGGGGGACCCAGTTCACCCAGTACTTC. Its protein product is CASSLVTSGGTQFTQYF.

V and J are TRBV5-5 and TRBJ2-5, with TRBD2 as a possible D gene (7 bases). The CDR3 extends over 15 amino acids. Trimming took off 3 bases at V and 1 base at J, with 13 bases between the two ends. Germline-derived CDR1 and CDR2 are SGHKS and YYEKEE (reference sequence). In DNA, the CDR3 is TGTGCCAGCAGCTCCGGGGAGGGGGTCCAAGAGACCCAGTACTTC. Its protein is CASSSGEGVQETQYF. Together with reference TRBV5-5 and TRBJ2-5, the CDR3 gives the full variable domain: DAGVTQSPTHLIKTRGQQVTLRCSPISGHKSVSWYQQVLGQGPQFIFQYYEKEERGRGNFPDRFSARQFPNYSSELNVNALLLGDSALYLCASSSGEGVQETQYFGPGTRLLVL.

The rearrangement links TRBV27 to TRBJ1-1, with 11 nucleotides matching TRBD1. CDR3 length: 16 residues. The V gene end was trimmed by 5 bases and the J gene end by 11 bases; junction bases not matched to a gene: 16. From germline, CDR1 is MNHEY and CDR2 SMNVEV (reference sequence). CDR3 DNA sequence: TGTGCCAGCAGTCCGTCTAGGGGGGACAGGGGGTTTAGGGCTTTCTTT. Its translation: CASSPSRGDRGFRAFF.

This chain links TRBV7-3 with TRBJ1-1; D is unresolved. The CDR3 has 14 amino acids. Germline loops: CDR1 SGHTA, CDR2 FQGTGA. V lost 1 base and J lost 5, with 11 bases in between. CDR3 coding DNA: TGTGCCAGCAGCTTAAGAGGATTCGGGACTGAAGCTTTCTTT. Residues: CASSLRGFGTEAFF.

In its sample, this clone was seen a few times. V usage is TRBV28 and J usage is TRBJ1-2; 7 bases match TRBD1. Germline CDR1 reads MDHEN; CDR2 reads SYDVKM. The CDR3 totals 13 residues. V gave up 4 bases and J gave up 2 bases; unmatched junction bases: 1. The CDR3 nucleotides are TGTGCCAGCAGTTCGGGACAGAACTATGGCTACACCTTC. It specifies CASSSGQNYGYTF.

The V gene is TRBV5-1, the J gene TRBJ2-7; 15 bases match TRBD2. Per the germline V gene, CDR1 is SGHRS and CDR2 is YFSETQ. The CDR3 totals 17 residues. Trimming removed 4 bases from V and 0 bases from J; junction bases left unmatched: 5. The CDR3 is CASSIGLAGGISYEQYF. The CDR3 DNA is TGCGCCAGCAGCATCGGACTAGCGGGAGGGATCTCCTACGAGCAGTACTTC.

The V and J genes are TRBV30 and TRBJ1-2; 7 bases match TRBD1. Germline CDR1 GTSNPN, CDR2 SVGIG (reference sequence). The CDR3 consists of 13 residues. V lost 2 bases and J lost 4; bases outside the gene matches: 4. CDR3 nucleotides: TGTGCCTGGAGTCGACAGGGCCTCTATGGCTACACCTTC. Amino acids: CAWSRQGLYGYTF.

The chain is built from TRBV5-4 and TRBJ2-7; 10 bases are a match to TRBD2. The CDR3 length is 14 residues. V was pared by 2 bases and J by 4 bases, with 3 bases of the junction left unmatched. CDR1 and CDR2 (germline): SGHNT, YYREEE (reference sequence). The CDR3 protein is CASSLAGGQYEQYF. CDR3 DNA sequence: TGTGCCAGCAGCTTAGCGGGGGGGCAGTACGAGCAGTACTTC.

This clone came up once. V gene TRBV5-1 combines with J gene TRBJ2-5; D gene ambiguous. Trimming left V 1 base short and J 3 bases short, with 7 bases between. Germline-derived CDR1 and CDR2 are SGHRS and YFSETQ. The CDR3 sequence is 13 residues long. CDR3 nucleotides: TGCGCCAGCAGCTTGATAAGAGAAGAGACCCAGTACTTC. Encoded protein: CASSLIREETQYF.

CDR3 residues: CASSLWGQGHGYTF. CDR3 sequence (DNA): TGTGCCAGCAGTTTATGGGGGCAGGGTCATGGCTACACCTTC. This chain joins TRBV28 and TRBJ1-2; tentatively, D is TRBD1 (5 bases). This CDR3 is built from 14 residues. The V and J ends lost 0 bases and 6 bases respectively, with 11 bases between them. Germline V lookup: CDR1 MDHEN, CDR2 SYDVKM.

This clone showed up just once. The chain combines TRBV7-3 with TRBJ2-2, with TRBD2 identical over 8 bases. V shed 9 bases, J shed 4 bases, and the junction held 10 bases outside the gene matches. The CDR3 is made up of 15 amino acids. CDR1 and CDR2 from the germline V gene are SGHTA and FQGTGA. CDR3 region: CASSKAGRGTGELFF. The CDR3, as DNA: TGTGCCAGTTCCAAAGCCGGGAGGGGCACCGGGGAGCTGTTTTTT.

V usage is TRBV9 and J usage is TRBJ2-5, with 8 nucleotides matching TRBD2. The CDR3 runs 15 residues. Germline lookup yields CDR1 SGDLS and CDR2 YYNGEE. J gave up 1 base and V 3 bases, and 5 bases lay outside the gene matches. CDR3 DNA: TGTGCCAGCAGCGACGGAGCGGGGGCCCAAGAGACCCAGTACTTC. It yields the protein CASSDGAGAQETQYF.

The chain employs TRBV4-3 and TRBJ2-1; 8 bases fit TRBD2. Germline V gene data show CDR1 as LGHNA and CDR2 as YSLEER. V trimming: 0 bases; J trimming: 5 bases; junction bases outside the gene matches: 6. The CDR3 runs to 16 residues. CDR3 residues: CASSQDVWRGDNEQFF. The DNA for the CDR3 is TGCGCCAGCAGCCAAGATGTCTGGCGGGGGGACAATGAGCAGTTCTTC.

The sample holds a few counts of this clone. V gene TRBV7-8 combines with J gene TRBJ1-1; a weak D match, TRBD1 (6 bases). V was shortened by 3 bases and J by 4 bases, with 12 bases between the two germline ends. Germline CDR1 reads SGHVS; CDR2 reads FQNEAQ. This CDR3 has 14 amino acids. CDR3 in DNA: TGTGCCAGCAGCTTCATACAGGGTCCCACTGAAGCTTTCTTT. Its protein is CASSFIQGPTEAFF.